This TCR beta chain originates from a study of T cells after yellow fever vaccination. This clonotype has a count of ten or more. Via MiXCR, TCRdb re-called the 5' RACE reads, giving one row per CDR3 protein. Altogether roughly 170,000 distinct CDR3 sequences are present, approximately 6.2% being singletons, with the ten largest covering approximately 3%. CDR3 length: 16 amino acids. Per germline, CDR1 KGHDR and CDR2 SFDVKD. V was clipped by 7 bases and J by 2 bases; unmatched bases: 7. This chain links TRBV24-1 with TRBJ2-1; 10 bases map to TRBD2. Sequenced material: CD4+ T cells sorted from PBMCs, taken on the day of the first yellow fever vaccination. The TCR was taken from a man between 18 and 35 years old who received the YFV17D yellow fever vaccine. CDR3 sequence (DNA): TGTGCCACCAGCCCCCTAGCGGGGGCCCCCTACAATGAGCAGTTCTTC. Amino acid sequence: CATSPLAGAPYNEQFF.